Shown below are 8 T cell receptor beta chains from a single sample sequenced in a study of shared clonotypes between healthy human individuals. This table comes from immunoSEQ multiplex PCR, and its TCRdb copy is limited to in-frame clones, with some not included. Among more than 400,000 clones listed, 70% to 80% were seen once. Sequenced material: PBMCs. The receptor set was obtained from a woman between 35 and 50 years old in good health. Some clones in this sample may be carry-over from other donors' samples.

Only a few counts were recorded for this clone. The chain uses TRBV21-1 and TRBJ1-5. TRBV21-1 corresponds to a pseudogene. This CDR3 spans 14 amino acids. The CDR3, as DNA: TGTGCCAGCAGCGGGTGCCGATACAATCAGCCCCAGCATTTT. Encoded protein: CASSGCRYNQPQHF.

This rearrangement joins TRBV11-1 to TRBJ2-3; TRBD1 aligns across 9 bases. The CDR3 runs 15 residues. With 3 bases clipped from V and 3 bases from J, the junction kept 4 bases outside the gene matches. The V gene's germline CDR1 is SGHAT and CDR2 FQDESV (reference sequence). CDR3 loop: CASSFRDRVTDTQYF. The CDR3 DNA follows: TGTGCCAGCAGCTTCCGGGACAGGGTGACAGATACGCAGTATTTT.

The chain has TRBV6-6 and TRBJ2-1; 10 bases match TRBD2. Germline trimming cut 7 bases from V and 6 bases from J; bases unmatched to any gene: 3. The germline V gene has CDR1 MNHNY and CDR2 SVGAGI (reference sequence). CDR3 length: 13 amino acids. CDR3 residues: CASNLAGVNEQFF. For the CDR3, the DNA is TGTGCCAGCAACCTAGCGGGAGTCAATGAGCAGTTCTTC.

V usage is TRBV11-3 and J usage is TRBJ2-5; a possible D gene is TRBD2 (5 bases). CDR3 size: 14 residues. Trimming cost V 3 bases and J 1 base, with 9 bases left between them. Germline-derived CDR1 and CDR2 are SGHNT and YENEEA. The CDR3: CASSFDGGQETQYF. The CDR3, as DNA: TGTGCCAGCAGCTTCGACGGAGGCCAAGAGACCCAGTACTTC.

This sequence joins TRBV7-9 and TRBJ2-2; D remains unclear. Germline CDR1 is SEHNR and CDR2 is FQNEAQ (reference sequence). The CDR3 is 15 residues long. Between the trimmed V and J ends, which lost 3 bases and 1 base, there was a span of 9 bases. The CDR3, as DNA: TGTGCCAGCAGCTTCCGGGCAGGGAACACCGGGGAGCTGTTTTTT. Amino acids: CASSFRAGNTGELFF.

The CDR3 nucleotides read TGTGCCAGCAGCTTAACCCTGACAGGGCTGTCCTACGAGCAGTACTTC. Encoded protein: CASSLTLTGLSYEQYF. This sequence joins TRBV11-2 and TRBJ2-7, with 7 bases that match TRBD1. Germline CDR1 reads SGHAT; CDR2 reads FQNNGV. The V gene end was trimmed by 2 bases and the J gene end by 1 base; junction bases not matched to a gene: 8. There are 16 residues in the CDR3.

This chain joins TRBV4-1 and TRBJ2-1, with TRBD2 matching 7 bases. In germline, CDR1 is MGHRA, CDR2 YSYEKL. This CDR3 comprises 14 residues. Trimming removed 0 bases from V and 10 bases from J; junction bases left unmatched: 6. The CDR3 nucleotides read TGCGCCAGCAGCCAAGATCGGGGGGATTGGGAGCAGTTCTTC. Its protein product is CASSQDRGDWEQFF.

Notes on this clone: Because it lacks the conserved phenylalanine or tryptophan at the end, this CDR3 is likely a read error. The J gene is TRBJ1-5, the V gene TRBV30; possibly TRBD1 for D (5 bases). V was shortened by 3 bases and J by 4 bases, with 16 bases between the two germline ends. Looked up from germline, CDR1 is GTSNPN and CDR2 is SVGIG (reference sequence). This CDR3 has 15 residues. For the CDR3, the DNA is TGTGCCTGGAGGGACGGGGGGGGAAGGAATCAGCCCCAGCATCTT. Translating it yields CAWRDGGGRNQPQHL.